This T cell receptor beta chain was identified during a study of cytomegalovirus exposure and HLA in healthy donors (dated by TCRdb to 2016 to 2017). Study-level background: According to an earlier analysis of several hundred of the donors, roughly 180 million T cells yielded 90 million to 130 million unique TCR beta sequences and 276 Gb of sequence data. HLA typing covered class I and class II loci at four-digit resolution. A separate validation cohort of 100 to 150 different subjects was used in addition to the approximately 700-subject first cohort. The number of donors typed differed by locus, with about 629-640 for A, B, C, DRB1 and DQB1, about 500 for DQA1, over 600 for DPA1, and some 450 for DPB1. An early release covering over 500 HLA-typed donors comprised approximately 300 gigabases of sequencing data and tens of millions of unique TCR sequences. The later analysis used no new phenotypic data to find candidate immune exposures, relying instead on TCR beta sequences and their occurrence across donors. Alongside the repertoire data, information on donor age, sex, ethnicity and CMV serostatus was compiled. Using immunosequencing, the study profiled T cell repertoires from 500 to 800 subjects and related those repertoires to cytomegalovirus serostatus. High-throughput TCR immunosequencing, statistical association of individual TCRs with disease status, and machine learning were combined to predict cytomegalovirus infection status. In a later analysis, previously published TCR beta repertoires from several hundred donors were re-analyzed and high-resolution HLA genotyping was added so that TCR occurrence patterns could be studied. Roughly 5 DR-DQ haplotypes were handled as single units for association and clustering, since linkage in the cohort was strong. Among roughly 400 genotyped donors of the cohort, an average of around 240,000 unique TCR beta nucleotide sequences were sequenced per donor, around 20% of them non-productive. A later genetic analysis took genome-wide SNP genotypes for about 60% of the roughly 670 donors and used that subset as a discovery cohort. An earlier analysis of 587 of the donors used high-throughput TCR beta sequencing to judge whether each TCR beta V gene segment behaved as functional or pseudogenic. The aim of the study was to test whether cataloging public T cell receptors could identify signatures of past pathogen exposure. Among the approximately 400 genotyped donors, 75% to 90% belonged to the genetic ancestry cluster associated with self-reported Caucasian donors. All discovery cohort repertoires had been generated on a single sequencing platform. What the research found in general, with its limitations: According to a later analysis, most CMV-associated TCR beta chains appeared to be HLA-restricted, and the HLA associations seemed to be driven largely by CMV exposure. Assigning TCR associations to individual alleles was difficult when HLA alleles, especially DR and DQ, strongly co-occurred. A later analysis reported that several top co-occurrence clusters appeared linked to parvovirus B19, influenza, CMV and Epstein-Barr virus. Only TCR beta chains were sequenced in this cohort, and the absence of alpha or paired-chain data limited detectable features. A further reported finding was that TCR beta sequences accurately predicted the HLA-A and HLA-B alleles for most subjects in the first cohort. Most TCR sequences were seen in very few donors, while some public TCRs were found in many individuals. A few of the identified cytomegalovirus-associated TCR beta chains were confirmed in vitro to be specific for cytomegalovirus antigens. For the cohort, immune exposure information was limited to CMV serostatus. The study listed approximately 150 TCR beta chains as associated with cytomegalovirus. Some IMGT-functional V segments, including TRBV6-2 and TRBV6-3, could not be told apart with the 87-base-pair reads, so those segments were excluded. Sequencing depth was assumed to be roughly uniform across donors in the presence/absence analyses, though that assumption may not hold. According to the authors, the approach could potentially be generalized to other disease states and immunological phenotypes. Over 15 rarely observed V segments, including chromosome 9 orphons, were excluded from the earlier analysis of several hundred of the donors because counts were too low. Because some donors lacked HLA typing at each locus, the association tests relied only on the typed subset. A later analysis found that TCR association rates varied across HLA loci, with DRB1 alleles showing the most associated TCRs and HLA-C alleles the fewest. In a later analysis, HLA-associated TCR beta chains were found to be more clonally expanded and to have lower generation probabilities than equally common non-associated chains. A cluster of highly shared sequence variants was judged likely to be a technical artifact of the sequencing pipeline. At a false discovery rate of 0.05, a later analysis linked some 18,000 TCR beta sequences to specific HLA alleles. In an earlier analysis of several hundred of the donors, most TCR beta V segments were observed in productive rearrangements about 87% or about 30% of the time, broadly matching IMGT annotations. In both the original and validation cohorts, the classifier was reported to diagnose cytomegalovirus status with high specificity and sensitivity. Correlated functional status among segregating V segments might reflect linkage disequilibrium, but an unknown experimental factor could not be ruled out. Compared with the roughly 670-donor mean, donors in an Asian-associated ancestry cluster had fewer N-insertions in productive TCRs, according to a later genetic analysis. An association between a missense DCLRE1C variant and V-gene and J-gene trimming of TCR beta chains was found in a later genetic analysis and replicated in an independent cohort.

Relative to germline, V is 4 bases shorter and J is 2 bases shorter, with 12 bases between their ends. Based on the germline V gene, the CDR1 and CDR2 sequences are SGHTA and FQGNSA. From the cysteine up to the phenylalanine, the CDR3 has a length of 15 residues. The entry retains the CDR3 DNA only, 45 bases that are in frame from base 1. In total, just over 650 healthy bone marrow donors made up the cohort. At the time of sampling, all cohort members were nominally healthy, though unrecorded immune exposures were likely present. The donor tested CMV seronegative, placing the donor among the 350 or so seronegative members of the cohort. A peripheral blood sample was provided by each donor, and peripheral blood mononuclear cells were used for TCR beta sequencing. The Qiagen DNeasy Blood Extraction Kit was used to extract genomic DNA from the blood cell samples. This clone was picked up one time. What this receptor recognizes is not known. Per-base qualities were not stored, and no clone one base away is much larger.

The library was obtained by the immunoSEQ multiplex PCR assay. For the multiplex PCR, a mixture combining 60 forward primers for TCR Vbeta segments and 13 reverse primers for TCR Jbeta segments was used. A multiplex PCR assay on genomic DNA amplified the CDR3 region of rearranged TCR beta genes. On the Illumina HiSeq System, the amplified TCR beta libraries were sequenced as 87-base-pair reads. Concerning the study's data processing: A later analysis counted approximately 84 million unique TCR beta chains across the 666 repertoires, and some 11 million of these chains were shared by at least two donors. A nearest-neighbor algorithm error-corrected the raw reads and collapsed the reads into unique sequences, merging closely related sequences to remove PCR and sequencing errors. Alignment of CDR3 sequences to IMGT reference sequences was used to assign V, D and J gene segments. For a sequence to be retained, a match of at least six nucleotides was required to both a V gene segment and a J gene segment. Rearrangements were called productive when the CDR3 lacked stop codons and stayed in frame with V and J; all others were non-productive. CDR3 was defined by IMGT convention, running from the second conserved V-encoded cysteine to the conserved J-encoded phenylalanine. The earlier analysis of 450 to 750 of the donors excluded any sequence lacking an unambiguous match to a single V gene segment. In an earlier analysis of approximately 610 of the donors, V segments were called functional above 56.7% productive rearrangements and were called segregating when the between-donor standard deviation exceeded 5%. To diagnose cytomegalovirus status from the catalog of TCR beta chain sequences, a statistical classification framework was built. V and J gene assignment, in a later analysis, came from comparing TCR nucleotide sequences with IMGT/GENE-DB human TR gene sequences. Using the TCRdist pipeline, a later analysis assigned CDR3 sequences along with most-parsimonious VDJ recombination scenarios. In a later analysis, each TCR beta chain was defined by its CDR3 amino acid sequence together with its V-gene family, and reads lacking a unique V-gene family were excluded. A later analysis removed 500 to 600 highly shared, low-generation-probability nucleotide sequences to deal with suspected cross-contamination and a sequencing artifact. For each public chain, a later analysis derived a clonal expansion index from normalized ranks of inferred template counts within each repertoire. In a later analysis, generation probabilities were computed using a VDJ recombination model fitted to out-of-frame rearrangements, and the results were checked against IGoR. Hypergeometric tests were used in a later analysis to score TCR-TCR, TCR-HLA and TCR-CMV co-occurrence, with a repertoire-size bias correction applied to the TCR pairs. False discovery rates were estimated in a later analysis by permuting HLA or CMV assignments 20 times. In a later analysis, co-occurring TCRs were grouped with DBSCAN, and TCRdist sequence similarity was added when clustering was performed within HLA-allele-positive subsets. Repertoires with fewer than 30,000 or more than 120,000 public chains were left out of co-occurrence clustering, as were about five repertoires with anomalous nucleotide sharing. TCRdb took this table from immuneACCESS and kept in-frame rearrangements with V and J called. Such tables lack part of the clones; where checked against another copy, unresolved V genes explain under half of the gap, and the rest is unexplained. V and J calls and clone size are copied from that table; D and trimming were computed from the DNA. This sample holds tens of thousands of clones; about 80% were observed only once. The ten largest clonotypes hold 1.4% of the sample.

The TCR comes from a male donor in good health and CMV-seronegative. The V and J genes are TRBV7-2 and TRBJ1-5, with TRBD1 tentatively as D gene (5 bases match). Sequencing was performed on PBMCs. The nucleotide sequence is given as TGTGCCAGCAGCTCTCAGGGTGGGGGCAATCAGCCCCAGCATTTT. Its product reads: CASSSQGGGNQPQHF.